This T cell receptor (beta chain) appears in the sequencing data of a study of T cell responses to AZD1222 COVID-19 vaccine. This CDR3 is built from 14 residues. CDR1 and CDR2 from the germline V gene are ENHRY and SYGVKD. With 10 bases clipped from V and 8 bases from J, the junction kept 10 bases outside the gene matches. General study points: The number of AZD1222 recipients seropositive at baseline was only 5 to 7.

To note about this clone: Antigen unknown.

Data came from immunoSEQ multiplex PCR; TCRdb stores just in-frame clones and leaves some out. The sample includes about 160,000 clones, 92% of them seen just once. The starting material was peripheral blood, obtained on day 0 of MenACWY control vaccination. This chain links TRBV10-3 with TRBJ1-6, with TRBD1 matching 8 bases. The source of this sequence is an adult in good health. The CDR3 loop is CATGQGGGYSPLHF. The CDR3 DNA follows: TGTGCCACCGGACAGGGAGGTGGGTATTCACCCCTCCACTTT.